This T cell receptor beta chain emerged from a study of shared clonotypes between healthy human individuals. This clone has a handful of counts. Its antigen is as yet unknown. Data came from immunoSEQ multiplex PCR; TCRdb stores just in-frame clones and leaves some out. The table includes under 2,500,000 clones, nearly 97% detected once. The CDR3 contains 12 residues. Germline CDR1 MNHNY, CDR2 SVGAGI (reference sequence). Trimming took 2 bases from V and 7 from J, leaving 6 bases between them. Points from the study as a whole: Generation of non-shared clonotypes was less probable than generation of clonotypes shared by all four donors.

The chain uses TRBV6-6 and TRBJ1-5; D is unclear. The receptor's source is a man between 18 and 35 years old in good health. The sample was naive CD4+ T cells sorted from blood. As to subset: CD45RA+ positively selected. CDR3 loop: CASSYETQPQHF. For the CDR3, the DNA is TGTGCCAGCAGTTACGAGACCCAGCCCCAGCATTTT.